A single T cell receptor (beta chain) is shown here with its context. This sample is part of a study of CD8 T cells in Susac syndrome. Overall study context: The Susac syndrome patients were therapy-naive, on corticosteroids, or on intravenous immunoglobulin alone at blood draw.

RNA amounts of 0.5 to 1 ug underwent reverse transcription with random hexamers. With immunoSEQ multiplex PCR, TCR beta CDR3 was amplified across 54 Vbeta and 13 Jbeta. TCRdb processed the immunoSEQ multiplex PCR reads anew with MiXCR; each CDR3 protein has one entry. The sample holds 75,000 to 95,000 distinct CDR3 sequences, 85% to 95% seen once. Sequenced material: CD8+ T cells from PBMCs. The clonotype was recovered from a human donor with Susac syndrome.

The CDR3 DNA sequence: TGTGCCAGCAGCTTTGCGGGACTAGTCGTTGAGCAGTTCTTC. Translating gives CASSFAGLVVEQFF. The V gene is TRBV5-8, the J gene TRBJ2-1, with TRBD2 matching 8 bases. V shed 2 bases and J 9 bases; nucleotides not matched to a gene: 7. Germline CDR1 SGHTS, CDR2 YDEGEE. The CDR3 loop spans 14 amino acids.